This TCR beta chain was identified during a study of blood T cell repertoires in COVID-19. On the study more broadly: Spain, Italy and the United States supplied samples that represented acute and convalescent COVID-19.

Germline loops: CDR1 KGHSH, CDR2 LQKENI. The CDR3 extends over 14 amino acids. Trimming stripped 2 bases from V and 4 bases from J, with 11 bases between. In the authors' workflow: Using reference gene primer amplification, nucleated cell counts were estimated. TCRdb keeps only in-frame clones here, not all; method: immunoSEQ multiplex PCR. V and J calls and clone size come straight from that table; D and trimming were deduced from the DNA. Of under 450,000 clones in the sample, 81% were seen once. This receptor was taken from a human donor with acute or convalescent COVID-19. The donor label of this sample is uncertain. The specimen was peripheral blood. This chain connects TRBV18 to TRBJ1-2, with D uncertain. CDR3 in DNA: TGTGCCAGCTCACCATGGGCAGAAAGCTATGGCTACACCTTC. This sequence encodes CASSPWAESYGYTF.